Below are 4 T cell receptor beta chains sequenced from a single sample in a study of T-cell memory formation after mild COVID-19. Via MiXCR, TCRdb re-called the 5' RACE reads, giving one row per CDR3 protein. The sample yields about 310,000 distinct CDR3 sequences, less than 20% seen once. The sequenced sample was PBMCs or a T cell subset sorted from them (not recorded which). These receptor sequences come from a man younger than 30 who had mild COVID-19 (a few samples of this study predate the infection). Cell type and time point are not known.

This clonotype has only a few counts. The gene calls are TRBV7-9 and TRBJ2-5, with TRBD2 identical over 12 bases. Germline CDR1 is SEHNR and CDR2 is FQNEAQ (reference sequence). The V segment lost 5 bases and the J segment 5 bases; nucleotides outside the gene matches: 6. The CDR3 contains 15 residues. For the CDR3, the DNA is TGTGCCAGCAGCCCTTGGACTAGCGGGGAGGAGACCCAGTACTTC. The encoded protein is CASSPWTSGEETQYF. Filled out from reference TRBV7-9 and TRBJ2-5, the complete variable domain reads DTGVSQNPRHKITKRGQNVTFRCDPISEHNRLYWYRQTLGQGPEFLTYFQNEAQLEKSRLLSDRFSAERPKGSFSTLEIQRTEQGDSAMYLCASSPWTSGEETQYFGPGTRLLVL.

This chain links TRBV20-1 with TRBJ2-3; D might be TRBD1 or TRBD2, each matching 5 bases. This CDR3 has 15 amino acids. V was pared by 1 base and J by 8 bases, with 19 bases between. Germline V CDR1 and CDR2: DFQATT, SNEGSKA (reference sequence). CDR3 residues: CSARGDWGSVGTQYF. CDR3 nucleotide sequence: TGCAGTGCTAGAGGAGATTGGGGGAGTGTCGGTACGCAGTATTTT.

This clonotype was seen a handful of times. The chain employs TRBV20-1 and TRBJ1-1; no reliable D call. V lost 1 base and J 10 bases, leaving 13 bases between the germline ends. CDR1 is DFQATT and CDR2 is SNEGSKA in the germline V gene (reference sequence). The CDR3 covers 12 residues. The CDR3 loop reads CSARVDPTRAFF. The CDR3 bases are TGCAGTGCTAGAGTCGACCCTACAAGAGCTTTCTTT.

Only a few counts were recorded for this clonotype. The chain links TRBV12-3 or TRBV12-4 to TRBJ2-5; 11 bases match TRBD2. Trimming took 6 bases from V and 5 from J; bases not matched to a gene: 14. The CDR3 totals 17 residues. As DNA, the CDR3 is TGTGCCAGCAGCCCCGGGACTAGCGGCCCCCTCGGGGAGACCCAGTACTTC. It is translated as CASSPGTSGPLGETQYF.